Below are 3 T cell receptor beta chains sequenced from a single sample in a study. One entry per CDR3 protein, called by TCRdb with MiXCR from the 5' RACE reads. The sample includes 50,000 to 70,000 distinct CDR3 sequences, more than 20% of them seen just once. The sorted Tregs were CD4+CD25+CD127-/low cells. What was sequenced was tumor-infiltrating Tregs sorted from the breast tumor. These receptors originate from a female donor with breast cancer.

The V call is TRBV20-1, the J call TRBJ2-1, with 10 bases that match TRBD1. Germline lookup yields CDR1 DFQATT and CDR2 SNEGSKA (reference sequence). J gave up 5 bases and V 8 bases, and 6 bases lay outside the gene matches. This CDR3 is 13 amino acids long. CDR3 residues: CSSTGTGDNEQFF. CDR3 nucleotides: TGCAGTTCTACCGGGACAGGGGACAATGAGCAGTTCTTC.

This clonotype was picked up a small number of times. This could be a read error, since a much larger clone is one nucleotide away. The CDR3 DNA sequence: TGTGCCAGCAGCGGGCTTCGGCAGAACACTGAAGCTCTCTTT. Amino acids: CASSGLRQNTEALF. This rearrangement joins TRBV7-8 to TRBJ1-1; D remains unclear. The CDR3 totals 14 residues. Germline V gene data show CDR1 as SGHVS and CDR2 as FQNEAQ.

Regarding this clonotype: A much bigger clone sits one base away, suggesting this may be a read error. Likely a read error: the CDR3 ends without its conserved phenylalanine or tryptophan. This chain uses TRBV24-1 with TRBJ2-1; the D gene is possibly TRBD2 (6 bases). Trimming took 0 bases from V and 3 from J, leaving 11 bases between them. The CDR3 length is 16 residues. The germline V gene has CDR1 KGHDR and CDR2 SFDVKD. CDR3 sequence: CATSDLGGGGYNEQFL. As DNA, the CDR3 is TGTGCCACCAGTGATTTGGGGGGAGGCGGCTACAATGAGCAGTTCCTC.